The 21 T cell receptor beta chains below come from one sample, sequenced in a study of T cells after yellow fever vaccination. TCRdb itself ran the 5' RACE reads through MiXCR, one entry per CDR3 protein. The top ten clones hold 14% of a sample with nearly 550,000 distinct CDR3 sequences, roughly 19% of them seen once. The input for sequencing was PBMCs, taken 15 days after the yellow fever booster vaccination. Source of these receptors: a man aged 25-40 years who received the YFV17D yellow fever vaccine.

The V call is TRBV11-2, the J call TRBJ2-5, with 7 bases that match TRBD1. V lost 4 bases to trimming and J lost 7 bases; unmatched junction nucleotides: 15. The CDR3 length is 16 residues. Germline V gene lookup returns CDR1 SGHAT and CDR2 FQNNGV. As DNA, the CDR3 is TGTGCCAGCAGCTGGGGGACAGTATCCACTGCAGGGACCCAGTACTTC. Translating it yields CASSWGTVSTAGTQYF. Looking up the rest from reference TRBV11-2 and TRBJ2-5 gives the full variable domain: EAGVAQSPRYKIIEKRQSVAFWCNPISGHATLYWYQQILGQGPKLLIQFQNNGVVDDSQLPKDRFSAERLKGVDSTLKIQPAKLEDSAVYLCASSWGTVSTAGTQYFGPGTRLLVL.

CDR3 amino acids: CASSSHGTGGVGEQFF. Written as DNA, the CDR3 is TGTGCCAGCAGTTCCCATGGGACAGGGGGTGTAGGTGAGCAGTTCTTC. The genes are TRBV12-3 or TRBV12-4 and TRBJ2-1; 11 bases agree with TRBD1. The CDR3 length is 16 residues. J gave up 9 bases and V 4 bases, and 11 bases lay outside the gene matches.

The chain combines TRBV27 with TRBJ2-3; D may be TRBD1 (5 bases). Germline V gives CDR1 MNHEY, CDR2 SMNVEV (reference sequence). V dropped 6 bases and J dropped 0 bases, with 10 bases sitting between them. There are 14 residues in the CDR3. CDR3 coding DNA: TGTGCCAGCAGAACAGGACGTAGCACAGATACGCAGTATTTT. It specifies CASRTGRSTDTQYF.

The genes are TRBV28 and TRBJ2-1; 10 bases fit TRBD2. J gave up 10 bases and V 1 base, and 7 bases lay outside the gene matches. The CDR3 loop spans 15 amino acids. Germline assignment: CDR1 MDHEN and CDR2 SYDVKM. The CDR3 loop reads CASSLLPSGSTEQFF. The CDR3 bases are TGTGCCAGCAGTTTATTACCTAGCGGGAGCACGGAGCAGTTCTTC.

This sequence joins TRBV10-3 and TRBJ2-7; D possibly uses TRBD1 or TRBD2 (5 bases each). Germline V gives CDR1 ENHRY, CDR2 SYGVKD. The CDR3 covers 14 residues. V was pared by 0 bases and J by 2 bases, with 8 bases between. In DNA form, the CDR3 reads TGTGCCATCAGTGAGTCAGAGGGACCCTACGAGCAGTACTTC. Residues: CAISESEGPYEQYF.

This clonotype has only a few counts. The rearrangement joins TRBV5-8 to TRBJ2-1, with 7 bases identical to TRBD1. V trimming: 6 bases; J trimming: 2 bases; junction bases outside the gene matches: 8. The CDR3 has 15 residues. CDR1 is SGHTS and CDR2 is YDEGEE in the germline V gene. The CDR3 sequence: CASTADRITYNEQFF. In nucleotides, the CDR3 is TGTGCCAGCACCGCGGACAGGATAACCTACAATGAGCAGTTCTTC.

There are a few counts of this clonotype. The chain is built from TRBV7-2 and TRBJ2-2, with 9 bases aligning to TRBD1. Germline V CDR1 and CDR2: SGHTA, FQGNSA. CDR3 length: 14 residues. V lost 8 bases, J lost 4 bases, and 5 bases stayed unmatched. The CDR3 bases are TGTGCCAGCTCACAGGGGGCGGCCACCGGGGAGCTGTTTTTT. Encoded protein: CASSQGAATGELFF.

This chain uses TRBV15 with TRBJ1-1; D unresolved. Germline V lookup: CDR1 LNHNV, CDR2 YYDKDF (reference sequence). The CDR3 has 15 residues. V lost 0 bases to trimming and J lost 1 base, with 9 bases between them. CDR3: CATSRDSSWNTEAFF. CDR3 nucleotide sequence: TGTGCCACCAGCAGAGATAGCTCGTGGAACACTGAAGCTTTCTTT.

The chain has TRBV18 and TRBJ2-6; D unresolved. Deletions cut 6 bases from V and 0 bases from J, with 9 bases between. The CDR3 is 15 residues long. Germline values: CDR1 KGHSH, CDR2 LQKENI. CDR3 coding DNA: TGTGCCAGCTCCCCCCCCAACTCTGGGGCCAACGTCCTGACTTTC. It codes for CASSPPNSGANVLTF.

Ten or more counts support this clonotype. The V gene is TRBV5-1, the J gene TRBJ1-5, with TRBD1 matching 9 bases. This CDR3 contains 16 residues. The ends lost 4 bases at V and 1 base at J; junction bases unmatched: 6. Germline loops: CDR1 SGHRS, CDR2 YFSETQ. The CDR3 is CASSPGQGGSNQPQHF. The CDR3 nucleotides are TGCGCCAGCAGCCCGGGACAGGGAGGGAGCAATCAGCCCCAGCATTTT.

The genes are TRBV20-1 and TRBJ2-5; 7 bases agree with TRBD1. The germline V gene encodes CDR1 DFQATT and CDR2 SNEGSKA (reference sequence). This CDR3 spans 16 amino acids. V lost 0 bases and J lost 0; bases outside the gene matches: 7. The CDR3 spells CSARDLQGQYQETQYF. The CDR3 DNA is TGCAGTGCTAGAGATCTCCAGGGACAGTACCAAGAGACCCAGTACTTC.

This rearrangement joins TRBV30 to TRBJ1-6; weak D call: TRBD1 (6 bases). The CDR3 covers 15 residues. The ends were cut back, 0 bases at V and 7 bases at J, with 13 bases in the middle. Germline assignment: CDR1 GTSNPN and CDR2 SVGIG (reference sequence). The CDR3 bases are TGTGCCTGGAGTGTAAGTCGGCAGGGGAATTCACCCCTCCACTTT. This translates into CAWSVSRQGNSPLHF.

CDR3 in DNA: TGTGCCAGCCGATGGGTTGAGAACACTGAAGCTTTCTTT. Its protein is CASRWVENTEAFF. V and J are TRBV5-8 and TRBJ1-1; D unresolved. The CDR3 has 13 amino acids. Germline loops: CDR1 SGHTS, CDR2 YDEGEE. The germline V and J ends were trimmed by 7 bases and 1 base, with 11 bases remaining between them.

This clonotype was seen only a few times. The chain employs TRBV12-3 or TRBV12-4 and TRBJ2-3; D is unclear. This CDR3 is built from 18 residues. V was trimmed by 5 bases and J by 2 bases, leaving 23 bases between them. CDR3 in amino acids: CASSPTPHKVDHTDTQYF. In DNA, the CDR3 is TGTGCCAGCAGTCCAACCCCCCACAAGGTAGACCACACAGATACGCAGTATTTT.

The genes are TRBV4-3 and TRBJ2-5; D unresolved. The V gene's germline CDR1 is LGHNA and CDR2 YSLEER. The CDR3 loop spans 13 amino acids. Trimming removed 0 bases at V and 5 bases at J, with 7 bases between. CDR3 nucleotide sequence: TGCGCCAGCAGCCAAGAGCTTTGGGAGACCCAGTACTTC. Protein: CASSQELWETQYF.

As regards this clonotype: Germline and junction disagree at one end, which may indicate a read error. The CDR3 loop reads CASSGRGAGTNEKLFF. CDR3 coding DNA: TGTGCCAGTAGCGGCCGCGGGGCTGGTACTAATGAAAAACTGTTCTTT. The chain is built from TRBV7-9 and TRBJ1-4; D may be TRBD1 (5 bases). The germline gives CDR1 SEHNR, CDR2 FQNEAQ (reference sequence). The CDR3 is 16 amino acids.

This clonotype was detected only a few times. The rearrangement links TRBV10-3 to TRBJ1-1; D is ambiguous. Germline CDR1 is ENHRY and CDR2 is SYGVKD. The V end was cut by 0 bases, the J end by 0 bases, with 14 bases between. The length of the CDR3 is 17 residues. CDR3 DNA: TGTGCCATCAGTGAGTCGTTGAATACAGTTCTGAACACTGAAGCTTTCTTT. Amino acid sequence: CAISESLNTVLNTEAFF.

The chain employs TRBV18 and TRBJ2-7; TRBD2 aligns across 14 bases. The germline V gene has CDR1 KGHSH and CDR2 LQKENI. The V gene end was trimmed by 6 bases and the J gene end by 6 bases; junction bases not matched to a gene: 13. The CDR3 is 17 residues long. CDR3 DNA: TGTGCCAGCTCCCAAGGACTAGCGGGAGGTTATTCCGGCGAGCAGTACTTC. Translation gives CASSQGLAGGYSGEQYF.

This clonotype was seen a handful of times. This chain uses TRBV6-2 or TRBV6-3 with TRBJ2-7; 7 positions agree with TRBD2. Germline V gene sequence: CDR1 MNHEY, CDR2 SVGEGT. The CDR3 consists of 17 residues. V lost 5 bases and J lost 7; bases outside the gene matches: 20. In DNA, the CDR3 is TGTGCCAGCAGTCAATATCCAAAACCGGGACTAACGAGGGAGCAGTACTTC. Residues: CASSQYPKPGLTREQYF.

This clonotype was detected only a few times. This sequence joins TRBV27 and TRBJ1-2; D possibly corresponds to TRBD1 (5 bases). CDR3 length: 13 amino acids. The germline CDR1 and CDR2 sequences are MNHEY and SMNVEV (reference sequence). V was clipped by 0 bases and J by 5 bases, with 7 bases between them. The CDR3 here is CASSLSGAYGYTF. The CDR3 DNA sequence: TGTGCCAGCAGTTTATCAGGGGCGTATGGCTACACCTTC.

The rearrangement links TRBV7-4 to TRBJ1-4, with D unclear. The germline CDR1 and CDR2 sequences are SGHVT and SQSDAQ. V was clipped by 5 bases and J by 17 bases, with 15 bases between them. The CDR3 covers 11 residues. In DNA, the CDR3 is TGTGCCAGCAGCCCCCCGCGGGTGTTTTTTTTT. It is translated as CASSPPRVFFF. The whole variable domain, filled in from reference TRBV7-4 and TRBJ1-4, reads GAGVSQSPRYKVAKRGRDVALRCDSISGHVTLYWYRQTLGQGSEVLTYSQSDAQRDKSGRPSGRFSAERPERSVSTLKIQRTEQGDSAVYLCASSPPRVFFFGSGTQLSVL.